The source of this T cell receptor (beta chain) is a study of cytomegalovirus exposure and HLA in healthy donors. Whole-study results and caveats: Researchers reported from a later analysis that most CMV-associated TCR beta chains appeared HLA-restricted.

V was clipped by 1 base and J by 3 bases, with 14 bases between them. This CDR3 spans 16 amino acids. CDR1 is LGHNA, CDR2 YNFKEQ, per germline. Notes on this clone: No antigen is known for it.

PCR was performed using 60 Vbeta and 13 Jbeta primers. Clones were sequenced by immunoSEQ multiplex PCR, and TCRdb holds only the in-frame ones, with some missing. The data hold more than 85,000 clones, with about 70% observed a single time. This TCR derives from a man aged 25 to 45 in good health and CMV-seronegative. Material: PBMCs. The chain carries TRBV4-2 and TRBJ2-3; D not resolved. The CDR3 nucleotides are TGTGCCAGCAGCCAAGGATCCATATTGGAGACAGATACGCAGTATTTT. This sequence encodes CASSQGSILETDTQYF.